The 9 T cell receptor beta chains presented below share a single source sample, sequenced in a study of CD8 T cells in ankylosing spondylitis. Study results and limitations: Characteristic of ankylosing spondylitis blood, it appeared, was a TCR beta motif comprising eight highly homologous variants.

One entry per CDR3 protein results from TCRdb running MiXCR on the 5' RACE reads. The repertoire holds 650,000 to 800,000 distinct CDR3 sequences, over 15% seen once, with around 20% in the top ten. These TCRs are of unknown antigen specificity. The specimen was blood, either unsorted or a sorted T cell fraction (not recorded which). All receptors come from a male donor with ankylosing spondylitis.

This clonotype has a handful of counts. The rearrangement links TRBV7-9 to TRBJ2-3; D might be TRBD1 or TRBD2, each matching 5 bases. The CDR3 totals 13 residues. Trimming pared 3 bases from V and 3 bases from J, leaving 7 bases between. Germline CDR1 and CDR2: SEHNR and FQNEAQ (reference sequence). The CDR3 sequence is CASSFEGTDTQYF. In DNA form, the CDR3 reads TGTGCCAGCAGCTTCGAGGGGACAGATACGCAGTATTTT.

The chain carries TRBV25-1 and TRBJ1-5, with 8 bases lining up with TRBD1. The CDR3 runs 15 residues. V lost 8 bases to trimming and J lost 1 base; unmatched junction nucleotides: 7. The germline V gene encodes CDR1 MGHDK and CDR2 SYGVNS. CDR3 sequence: CASGQTGASNQPQHF. CDR3 DNA sequence: TGTGCCAGCGGCCAGACAGGGGCGAGCAATCAGCCCCAGCATTTT.

This chain joins TRBV5-1 and TRBJ2-3; TRBD2 agrees at 12 bases. There are 18 residues in the CDR3. Germline CDR1 reads SGHRS; CDR2 reads YFSETQ. With V trimmed by 0 bases and J by 2 bases, 7 bases remained unmatched. The CDR3 bases are TGCGCCAGCAGCTTGGGCCGTCCTAGCGGGGGGGCCACAGATACGCAGTATTTT. Protein sequence: CASSLGRPSGGATDTQYF.

The gene calls are TRBV7-9 and TRBJ2-3; TRBD1 matches 8 bases. With V trimmed by 5 bases and J by 5 bases, 9 bases remained unmatched. CDR3 length equals 15 residues. Germline V CDR1 and CDR2: SEHNR, FQNEAQ (reference sequence). The CDR3 bases are TGTGCCAGCAGCGAGAAGACAGGGGCGTTAGATACGCAGTATTTT. It encodes CASSEKTGALDTQYF.

This clonotype was recorded at least ten times. The V and J genes are TRBV20-1 and TRBJ2-3, with a possible D match to TRBD2 (6 bases). The CDR3 contains 14 residues. Germline CDR1 DFQATT, CDR2 SNEGSKA (reference sequence). Trimming cost V 3 bases and J 0 bases, with 10 bases left between them. CDR3 protein: CSASGGTSTDTQYF. The CDR3 DNA reads TGCAGTGCTAGCGGGGGAACTAGCACAGATACGCAGTATTTT.

J is TRBJ2-1 and V is TRBV20-1; 10 bases align to TRBD2. Germline CDR1 is DFQATT and CDR2 is SNEGSKA (reference sequence). The CDR3 consists of 16 residues. J was trimmed by 0 bases and V by 3 bases; bases with no gene match: 5. CDR3 amino acids: CSARSLAGDSYNEQFF. DNA of the CDR3: TGCAGTGCTAGGTCTCTAGCGGGAGACTCCTACAATGAGCAGTTCTTC.

The rearrangement joins TRBV6-2 or TRBV6-3 to TRBJ2-5; 8 bases are a match to TRBD2. Germline V lookup: CDR1 MNHEY, CDR2 SVGEGT. V shed 0 bases, J shed 3 bases, and the junction held 3 bases outside the gene matches. The CDR3 has 15 residues. The CDR3 region is CASSYSEGLEETQYF. CDR3 nucleotides: TGTGCCAGCAGTTACTCGGAGGGACTAGAAGAGACCCAGTACTTC.

This sequence joins TRBV24-1 and TRBJ1-2; no clear D. Trimming removed 5 bases at V and 4 bases at J, with 10 bases between. Germline V lookup: CDR1 KGHDR, CDR2 SFDVKD. The CDR3 loop spans 13 amino acids. CDR3 nucleotides: TGTGCCACCAGTGCCCTAAGTTGCTATGGCTACACCTTC. Translating gives CATSALSCYGYTF.

The genes are TRBV30 and TRBJ2-7; 7 bases align to TRBD1. The germline CDR1 and CDR2 sequences are GTSNPN and SVGIG (reference sequence). This CDR3 is 12 amino acids long. The ends lost 2 bases at V and 4 bases at J; junction bases unmatched: 2. CDR3 loop: CAWSTTGYEQYF. For the CDR3, the DNA is TGTGCCTGGAGTACGACAGGGTACGAGCAGTACTTC.